The present T cell receptor beta chain was sequenced within a study of blood T cell repertoires in COVID-19. Study information: From the United States, Italy and Spain came samples of acute and convalescent COVID-19.

The germline CDR1 and CDR2 sequences are LNHDA and SQIVND (reference sequence). This CDR3 region has 14 residues. V gave up 3 bases and J gave up 6 bases, with 13 bases separating them. Repertoires were generated with immunoSEQ multiplex PCR, while TCRdb's copy carries only in-frame clones and drops some. This sample has 100,000 to 150,000 clones, with around three quarters found just once. The TCR sequence derives from a man in his 70s with acute or convalescent COVID-19. The rearrangement uses TRBV19 and TRBJ2-3; D uncertain. Input material: peripheral blood. CDR3 bases: TGTGCCAGTAGTATTATCGCAGGAATGGATACGCAGTATTTT. It translates to CASSIIAGMDTQYF.